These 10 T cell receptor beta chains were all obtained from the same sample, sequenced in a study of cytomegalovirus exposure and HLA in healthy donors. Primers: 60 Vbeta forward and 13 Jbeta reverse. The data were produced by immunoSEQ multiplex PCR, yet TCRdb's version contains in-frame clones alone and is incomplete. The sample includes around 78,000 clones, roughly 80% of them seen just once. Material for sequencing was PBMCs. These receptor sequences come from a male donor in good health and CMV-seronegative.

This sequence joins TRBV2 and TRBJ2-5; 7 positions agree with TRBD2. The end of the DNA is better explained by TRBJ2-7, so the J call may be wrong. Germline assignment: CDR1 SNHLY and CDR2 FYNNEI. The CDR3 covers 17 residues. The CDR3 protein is CASTAGGSPPFRSEQYF. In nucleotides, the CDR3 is TGTGCCAGCACCGCGGGCGGGAGCCCTCCCTTTCGCTCCGAGCAGTACTTC.

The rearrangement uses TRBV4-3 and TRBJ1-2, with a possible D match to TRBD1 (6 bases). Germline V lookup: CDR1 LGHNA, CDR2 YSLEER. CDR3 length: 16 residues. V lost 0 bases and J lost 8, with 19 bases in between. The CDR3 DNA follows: TGCGCCAGCAGCCAAGATCCAGGGCGACAGGTTGGCGGCTACACCTTC. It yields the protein CASSQDPGRQVGGYTF.

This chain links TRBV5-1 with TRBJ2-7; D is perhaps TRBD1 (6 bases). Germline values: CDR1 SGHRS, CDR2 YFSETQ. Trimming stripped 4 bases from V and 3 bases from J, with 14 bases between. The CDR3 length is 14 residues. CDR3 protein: CASSETGLLYEQYF. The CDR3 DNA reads TGCGCCAGCAGCGAAACAGGGCTACTCTACGAGCAGTACTTC. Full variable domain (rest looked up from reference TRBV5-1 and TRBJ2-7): KAGVTQTPRYLIKTRGQQVTLSCSPISGHRSVSWYQQTPGQGLQFLFEYFSETQRNKGNFPGRFSGRQFSNSRSEMNVSTLELGDSALYLCASSETGLLYEQYFGPGTRLTVT.

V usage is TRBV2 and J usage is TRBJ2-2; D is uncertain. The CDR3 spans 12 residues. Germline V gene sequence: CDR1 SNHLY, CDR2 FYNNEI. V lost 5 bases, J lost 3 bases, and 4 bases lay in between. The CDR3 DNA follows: TGTGCCAGCAGTCGTGACACCGGGGAGCTGTTTTTT. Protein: CASSRDTGELFF.

DNA for the CDR3: TGTGCCAGTATTACAAACTCTGGAAACACCATATATTTT. This translates into CASITNSGNTIYF. The chain carries TRBV19 and TRBJ1-3; D is undetermined. Germline assignment: CDR1 LNHDA and CDR2 SQIVND (reference sequence). V was cut by 7 bases and J by 0 bases, with 7 bases left in between. CDR3 length: 13 residues.

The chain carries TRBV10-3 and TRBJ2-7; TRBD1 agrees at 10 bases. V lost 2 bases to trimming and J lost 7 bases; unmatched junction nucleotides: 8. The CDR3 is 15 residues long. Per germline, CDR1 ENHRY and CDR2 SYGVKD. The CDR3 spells CAISEPGTGAGEQYF. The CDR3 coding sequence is TGTGCCATCAGTGAGCCCGGGACAGGGGCAGGGGAGCAGTACTTC.

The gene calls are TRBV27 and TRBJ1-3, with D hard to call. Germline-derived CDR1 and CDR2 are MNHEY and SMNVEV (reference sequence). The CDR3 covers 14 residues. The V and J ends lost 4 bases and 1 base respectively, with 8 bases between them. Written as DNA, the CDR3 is TGTGCCAGCAGTTATTCAGGATCTGGAAACACCATATATTTT. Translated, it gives CASSYSGSGNTIYF.

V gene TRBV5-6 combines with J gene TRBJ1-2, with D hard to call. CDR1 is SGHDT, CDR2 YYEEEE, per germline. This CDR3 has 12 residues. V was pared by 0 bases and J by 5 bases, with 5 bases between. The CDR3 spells CASSLASYGYTF. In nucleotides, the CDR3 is TGTGCCAGCAGCTTGGCCAGTTATGGCTACACCTTC.

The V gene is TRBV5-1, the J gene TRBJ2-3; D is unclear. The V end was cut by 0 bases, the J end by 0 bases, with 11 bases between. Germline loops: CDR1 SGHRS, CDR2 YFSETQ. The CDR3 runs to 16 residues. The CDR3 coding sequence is TGCGCCAGCAGCTTGGCAGACACCGCCAGCACAGATACGCAGTATTTT. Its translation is CASSLADTASTDTQYF.

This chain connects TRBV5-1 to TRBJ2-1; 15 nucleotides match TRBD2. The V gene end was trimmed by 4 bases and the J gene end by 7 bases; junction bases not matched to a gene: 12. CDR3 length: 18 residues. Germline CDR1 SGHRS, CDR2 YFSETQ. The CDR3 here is CASSQGLAGGRTANEQFF. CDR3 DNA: TGCGCCAGCAGCCAGGGACTAGCGGGGGGAAGGACCGCGAATGAGCAGTTCTTC.